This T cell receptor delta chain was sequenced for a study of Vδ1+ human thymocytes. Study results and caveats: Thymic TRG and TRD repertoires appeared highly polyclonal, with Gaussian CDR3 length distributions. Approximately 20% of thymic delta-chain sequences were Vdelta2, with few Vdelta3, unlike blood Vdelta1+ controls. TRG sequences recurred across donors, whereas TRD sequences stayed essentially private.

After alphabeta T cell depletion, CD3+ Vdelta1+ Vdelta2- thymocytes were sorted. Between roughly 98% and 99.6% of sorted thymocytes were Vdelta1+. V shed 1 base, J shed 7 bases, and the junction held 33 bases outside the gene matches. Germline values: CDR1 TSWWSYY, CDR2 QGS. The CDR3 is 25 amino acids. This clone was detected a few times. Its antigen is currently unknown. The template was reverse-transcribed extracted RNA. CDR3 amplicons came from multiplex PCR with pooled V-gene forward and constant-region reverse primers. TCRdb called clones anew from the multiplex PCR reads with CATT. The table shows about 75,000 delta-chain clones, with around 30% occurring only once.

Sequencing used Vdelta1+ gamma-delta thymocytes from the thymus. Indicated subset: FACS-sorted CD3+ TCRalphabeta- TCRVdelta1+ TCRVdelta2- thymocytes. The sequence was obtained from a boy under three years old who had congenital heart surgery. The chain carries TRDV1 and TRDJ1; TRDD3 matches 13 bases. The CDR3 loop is CALGEPLPSELLFRTGGYDRSKLIF. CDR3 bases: TGTGCTCTTGGGGAACCTCTACCTTCCGAACTCCTCTTCCGTACTGGGGGATACGATCGCAGTAAACTCATCTTT.